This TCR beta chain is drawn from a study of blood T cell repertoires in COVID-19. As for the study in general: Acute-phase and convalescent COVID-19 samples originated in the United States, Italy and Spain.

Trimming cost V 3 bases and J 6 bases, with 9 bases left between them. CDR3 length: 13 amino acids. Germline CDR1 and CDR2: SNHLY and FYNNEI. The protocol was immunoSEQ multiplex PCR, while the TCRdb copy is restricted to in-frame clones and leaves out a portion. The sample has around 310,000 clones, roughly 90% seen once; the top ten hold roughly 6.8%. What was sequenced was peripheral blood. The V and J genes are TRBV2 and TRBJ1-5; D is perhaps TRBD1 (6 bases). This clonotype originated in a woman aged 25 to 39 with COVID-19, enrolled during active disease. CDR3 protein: CASSDRGGQPQHF. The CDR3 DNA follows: TGTGCCAGCAGTGACAGGGGTGGTCAGCCCCAGCATTTT.